This record looks at one T cell receptor beta chain sequence and its context. What it binds is unknown. This sample is part of a study of OX40 agonist ivuxolimab in advanced cancers. Across the study: Ivuxolimab, an antibody acting as an agonist of OX40 (CD134), was used to treat patients. Patients in dose escalation had liver, melanoma, kidney or head and neck cancers. Study-level results: More expanded clones were found, on average, in CD8+ than in CD4+ T cells. Both CD4+ and CD8+ T cell populations in blood had undergone clonal expansion by week 6 at 0.1 to 3.0 mg/kg.

The assay was immunoSEQ multiplex PCR, and TCRdb's table has in-frame clones only and misses some. The sample holds roughly 42,000 clones; 86% are singletons and the top ten take around 13%. This receptor was taken from an adult with an advanced solid tumor such as melanoma, head and neck, liver or kidney cancer. Sequences were derived from CD4+ or CD8+ T cells sorted from blood, sampled in a trial of the OX40 agonist ivuxolimab.

The CDR3 DNA reads as TGTGCCAGCCTCGGGACATTCTACGAGCAGTACTTC. Amino acid sequence: CASLGTFYEQYF. The rearrangement uses TRBV2 and TRBJ2-7, with D tentatively TRBD1 (6 bases). The CDR3 consists of 12 residues. Germline V CDR1 and CDR2: SNHLY, FYNNEI. The V end lost 8 bases, the J end lost 3 bases, and 11 bases lay between the germline ends.